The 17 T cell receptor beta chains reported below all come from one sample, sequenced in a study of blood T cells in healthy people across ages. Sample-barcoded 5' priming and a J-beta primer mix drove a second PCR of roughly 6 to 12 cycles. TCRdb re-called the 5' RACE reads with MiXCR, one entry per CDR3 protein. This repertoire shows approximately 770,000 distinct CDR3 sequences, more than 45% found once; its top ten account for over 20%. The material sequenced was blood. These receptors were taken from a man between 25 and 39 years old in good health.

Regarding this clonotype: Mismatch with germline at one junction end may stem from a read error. This CDR3 reads CASSLTAGETQYF. DNA of the CDR3: TGTGCCAGCAGTTTAACGGCCGGGGAGACCCAGTACTTC. V and J are TRBV7-3 and TRBJ2-5; no firm D call. Germline values: CDR1 SGHTA, CDR2 FQGTGA. There are 13 residues in the CDR3.

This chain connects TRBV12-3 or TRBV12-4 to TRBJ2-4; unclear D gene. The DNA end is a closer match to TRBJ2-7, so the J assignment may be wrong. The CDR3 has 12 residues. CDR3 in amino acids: CASSLWVSEQYF. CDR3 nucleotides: TGTGCCAGCAGTTTATGGGTCTCCGAGCAGTACTTC.

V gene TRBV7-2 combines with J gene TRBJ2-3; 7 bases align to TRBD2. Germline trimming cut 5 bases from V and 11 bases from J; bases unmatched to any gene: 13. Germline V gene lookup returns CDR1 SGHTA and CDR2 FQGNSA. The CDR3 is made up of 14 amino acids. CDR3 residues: CASSPTSTHEGQYF. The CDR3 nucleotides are TGTGCCAGCAGCCCGACTAGCACCCACGAGGGGCAGTATTTT.

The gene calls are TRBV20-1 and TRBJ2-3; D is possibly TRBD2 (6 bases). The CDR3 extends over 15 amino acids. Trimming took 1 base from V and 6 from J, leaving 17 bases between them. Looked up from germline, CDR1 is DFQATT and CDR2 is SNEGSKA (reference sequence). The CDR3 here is CSARVAGSKGDTQYF. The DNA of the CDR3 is TGCAGTGCTAGAGTGGCGGGGTCAAAGGGGGATACGCAGTATTTT.

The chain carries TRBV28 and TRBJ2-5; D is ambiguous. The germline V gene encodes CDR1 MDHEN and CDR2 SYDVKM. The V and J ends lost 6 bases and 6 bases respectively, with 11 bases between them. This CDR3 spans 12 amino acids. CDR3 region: CASRLDLKTQYF. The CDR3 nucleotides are TGTGCCAGCAGGTTGGATCTGAAGACCCAGTACTTC.

CDR3 nucleotide sequence: TGCAGCGTTGAATTGGGCGTCTCAACGAACACCGGGGAGCTGTTTTTT. Translation gives CSVELGVSTNTGELFF. The chain combines TRBV29-1 with TRBJ2-2; D call uncertain. The germline V gene encodes CDR1 SQVTM and CDR2 ANQGSEA. The V gene lost 2 bases and the J gene lost 0 bases, with 13 bases spanning the gap. CDR3 size: 16 residues.

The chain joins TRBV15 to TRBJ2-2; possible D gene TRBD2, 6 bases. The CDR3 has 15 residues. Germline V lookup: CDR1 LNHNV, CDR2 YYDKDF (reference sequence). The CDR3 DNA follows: TGTGCTACCTCGATGGGAGGACAGAACACCGGGGAGCTGTTTTTT. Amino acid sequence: CATSMGGQNTGELFF.

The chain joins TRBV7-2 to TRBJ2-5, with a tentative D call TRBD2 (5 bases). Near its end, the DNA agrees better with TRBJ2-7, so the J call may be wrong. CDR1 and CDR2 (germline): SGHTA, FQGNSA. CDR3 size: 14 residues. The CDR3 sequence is CASSPPGNSYEQYF. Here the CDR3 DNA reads TGTGCCAGCAGCCCTCCGGGGAATTCATACGAGCAGTACTTC.

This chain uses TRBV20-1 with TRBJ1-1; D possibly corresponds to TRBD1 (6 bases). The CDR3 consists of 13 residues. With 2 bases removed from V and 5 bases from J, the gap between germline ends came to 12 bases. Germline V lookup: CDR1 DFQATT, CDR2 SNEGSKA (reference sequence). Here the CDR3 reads CSARKGGSTEAFF. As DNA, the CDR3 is TGCAGTGCTAGAAAGGGGGGATCGACTGAAGCTTTCTTT.

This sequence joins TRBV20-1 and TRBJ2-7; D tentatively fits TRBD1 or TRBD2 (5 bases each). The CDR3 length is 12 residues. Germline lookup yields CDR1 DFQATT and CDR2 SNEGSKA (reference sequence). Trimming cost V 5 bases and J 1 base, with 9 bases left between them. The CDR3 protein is CSAGGKSYEQYF. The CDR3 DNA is TGCAGTGCTGGGGGAAAGTCCTACGAGCAGTACTTC.

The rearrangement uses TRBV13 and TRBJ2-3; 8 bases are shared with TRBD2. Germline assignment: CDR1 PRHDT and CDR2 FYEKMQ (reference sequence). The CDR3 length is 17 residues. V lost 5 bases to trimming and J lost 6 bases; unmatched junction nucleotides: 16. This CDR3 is CASSPKTGTRVLDTQYF. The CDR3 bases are TGTGCCAGCAGCCCAAAGACCGGGACTAGGGTATTGGATACGCAGTATTTT. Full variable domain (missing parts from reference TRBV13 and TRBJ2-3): AAGVIQSPRHLIKEKRETATLKCYPIPRHDTVYWYQQGPGQDPQFLISFYEKMQSDKGSIPDRFSAQQFSDYHSELNMSSLELGDSALYFCASSPKTGTRVLDTQYFGPGTRLTVL.

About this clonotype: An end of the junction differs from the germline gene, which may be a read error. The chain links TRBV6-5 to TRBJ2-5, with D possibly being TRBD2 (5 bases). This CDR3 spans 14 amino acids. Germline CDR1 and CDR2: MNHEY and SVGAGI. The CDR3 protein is CASSHSGEQETQYF. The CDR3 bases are TGTGCCAGCAGTCACTCCGGGGAGCAAGAGACCCAGTACTTC.

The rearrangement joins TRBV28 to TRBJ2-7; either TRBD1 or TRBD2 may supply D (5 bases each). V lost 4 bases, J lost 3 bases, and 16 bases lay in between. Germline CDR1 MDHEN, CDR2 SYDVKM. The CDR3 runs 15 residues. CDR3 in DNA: TGTGCCAGCAGTTCCCGGGACGGCTACTACTACGAGCAGTACTTC. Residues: CASSSRDGYYYEQYF.

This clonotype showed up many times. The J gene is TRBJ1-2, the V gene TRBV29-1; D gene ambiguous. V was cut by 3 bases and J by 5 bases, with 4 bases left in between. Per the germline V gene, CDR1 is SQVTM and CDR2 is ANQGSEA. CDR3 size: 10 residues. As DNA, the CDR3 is TGCAGCGTTGATGAGTATGGCTACACCTTC. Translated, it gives CSVDEYGYTF.

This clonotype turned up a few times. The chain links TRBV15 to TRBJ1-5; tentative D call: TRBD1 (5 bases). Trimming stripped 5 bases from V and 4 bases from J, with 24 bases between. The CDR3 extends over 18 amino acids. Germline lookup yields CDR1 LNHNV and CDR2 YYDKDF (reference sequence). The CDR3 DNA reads TGTGCCACCAGCGGATCTCGTTTTGGGACGGAAACAAATCAGCCCCAGCATTTT. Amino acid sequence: CATSGSRFGTETNQPQHF.

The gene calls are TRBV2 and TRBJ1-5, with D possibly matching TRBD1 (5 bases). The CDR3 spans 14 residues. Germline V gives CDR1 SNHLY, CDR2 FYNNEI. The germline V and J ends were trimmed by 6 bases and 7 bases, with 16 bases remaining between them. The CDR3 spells CASRRLQGQQPQHF. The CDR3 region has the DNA TGTGCCAGCAGGCGTTTGCAGGGCCAACAGCCCCAGCATTTT. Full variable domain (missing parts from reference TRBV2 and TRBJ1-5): EPEVTQTPSHQVTQMGQEVILRCVPISNHLYFYWYRQILGQKVEFLVSFYNNEISEKSEIFDDQFSVERPDGSNFTLKIRSTKLEDSAMYFCASRRLQGQQPQHFGDGTRLSIL.

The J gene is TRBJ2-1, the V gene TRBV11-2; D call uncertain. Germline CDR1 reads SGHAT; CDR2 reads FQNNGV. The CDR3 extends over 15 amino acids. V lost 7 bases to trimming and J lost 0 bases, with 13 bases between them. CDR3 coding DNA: TGTGCCAGCAACCGTTTATGGGGCTCCTACAATGAGCAGTTCTTC. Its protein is CASNRLWGSYNEQFF.